The 10 T cell receptor beta chains below come from one sample, sequenced in a study of T cells in women clearing cervical HPV infection. Sequencing was performed with immunoSEQ multiplex PCR; in TCRdb, only in-frame clones are kept and a portion is missing. The sample table sets out approximately 49,000 clones. Sequenced material: blood buffy coat. The receptor set was obtained from a woman aged 18 to 75 with a cervical HPV16 infection that either progressed to CIN3+ or cleared (not recorded which).

To note about this clone: The read halts 3 residues ahead of the CDR3 end, with the missing end drawn from the germline J gene. The V and J genes are TRBV10-3 and TRBJ2-3, with D possibly TRBD2 on 6 matching bases. The length of the CDR3 is 14 residues. The germline V and J ends were trimmed by 7 bases and 5 bases, with 16 bases remaining between them. Per the germline V gene, CDR1 is ENHRY and CDR2 is SYGVKD. This CDR3 reads CAIKPRTMIDTQYF. CDR3 DNA (partial): TGTGCCATCAAACCCCGGACTATGATAGATACG.

With respect to this clone: The read stops 3 residues short of the end of the CDR3; the missing end is completed from the germline J gene. V gene TRBV28 combines with J gene TRBJ2-7; TRBD1 matches 9 bases. V was clipped by 7 bases and J by 2 bases; unmatched bases: 6. This CDR3 contains 14 residues. Germline assignment: CDR1 MDHEN and CDR2 SYDVKM. The CDR3 bases that were read are TGTGCCAGCATCCCGGGACAGGGAACCTACGAG. Protein product: CASIPGQGTYE. The whole CDR3 region reads CASIPGQGTYEQYF.

A note on this clone: The read terminates 3 residues ahead of where the CDR3 ends, so the germline J gene completes it. The V call is TRBV20-1, the J call TRBJ2-7; 11 bases map to TRBD2. Germline V lookup: CDR1 DFQATT, CDR2 SNEGSKA (reference sequence). The CDR3 loop spans 15 amino acids. The ends lost 3 bases at V and 2 bases at J; junction bases unmatched: 6. This CDR3 reads CSASAVAGGPYEQYF. The sequenced part of the CDR3 DNA is TGCAGTGCTAGTGCGGTAGCGGGAGGGCCCTACGAG.

About this clone: Read coverage stops 3 residues before the CDR3 terminus; the germline J gene supplies the remainder. The chain combines TRBV7-8 with TRBJ2-1, with D unclear. The CDR3 loop spans 12 amino acids. Germline V gene data show CDR1 as SGHVS and CDR2 as FQNEAQ. The germline V and J ends were trimmed by 6 bases and 9 bases, with 12 bases remaining between them. The CDR3 is CASSLPRTEQFF. The CDR3 DNA, read in part, is TGTGCCAGCAGTCTACCCCGTACTGAG.

Concerning this clone: The read ends 3 residues before the CDR3 terminus; that terminus is restored from the germline J gene. J is TRBJ1-2 and V is TRBV13, with a possible D match to TRBD1 (5 bases). V lost 5 bases to trimming and J lost 1 base, with 23 bases between them. The CDR3 extends over 18 amino acids. Germline V gene sequence: CDR1 PRHDT, CDR2 FYEKMQ (reference sequence). The DNA read from the CDR3 is TGTGCCAGCAGCCGTTTGCGGGGCCGAATCCCACTTAACTATGGC. It translates to CASSRLRGRIPLNYG. The CDR3 as a whole reads CASSRLRGRIPLNYGYTF.

A remark on this clone: Sequencing ends 3 residues short of the CDR3 end; the germline J gene provides the rest. This chain uses TRBV5-1 with TRBJ2-5; 7 bases line up with TRBD1. CDR3 length: 16 amino acids. CDR1 SGHRS and CDR2 YFSETQ come from the germline V gene. V shed 3 bases, J shed 4 bases, and the junction held 12 bases outside the gene matches. The CDR3: CASSYIGGRVVETQYF. CDR3 bases read: TGCGCCAGCAGCTATATAGGGGGCAGGGTGGTAGAGACC.

CDR3 DNA, as far as it was read: TGCGCCAGCAGTGAGATTCCCGGGACTAGCGAGACCTACGAG. Amino acids: CASSEIPGTSETYE. The whole CDR3 reads CASSEIPGTSETYEQYF. The chain employs TRBV10-1 and TRBJ2-7; TRBD2 matches at 10 bases. The read comes to an end 3 residues before the CDR3 does, leaving the germline J gene to fill in the end. The V and J ends lost 2 bases and 2 bases, in that order; junction bases with no gene match: 9. CDR3 size: 17 residues. Looked up from germline, CDR1 is WNHNN and CDR2 is SYGVQD (reference sequence).

As for this clone: The read ends 3 residues shy of where the CDR3 ends; the end is completed using the germline J gene. The chain joins TRBV11-3 to TRBJ2-7, with D perhaps given as TRBD1 or TRBD2 (5 bases each). V was trimmed by 9 bases and J by 0 bases, leaving 9 bases between them. The CDR3 has 12 residues. Germline loops: CDR1 SGHNT, CDR2 YENEEA. Here the CDR3 reads CARRGYSYEQYF. The sequenced part of the CDR3 DNA is TGTGCCAGGAGGGGCTACTCCTACGAG.

Of note for this clone: The read ends 3 residues before the CDR3 terminus; that terminus is restored from the germline J gene. The V call is TRBV11-2, the J call TRBJ2-6, with no clear D. Germline V gene lookup returns CDR1 SGHAT and CDR2 FQNNGV. This CDR3 region has 15 residues. Trimming stripped 3 bases from V and 0 bases from J, with 6 bases between. CDR3 DNA, as far as it was read: TGTGCCAGCAGCTTTTTAGACTCTGGGGCCAACGTC. It yields the protein CASSFLDSGANV. The entire CDR3 protein reads CASSFLDSGANVLTF.

The sequenced part of the CDR3 DNA is TGCAGTGTTAACAGGTTTTCCGGTGGC. Its protein product is CSVNRFSGG. The entire CDR3 reads CSVNRFSGGYTF. The chain recombines TRBV20-1 with TRBJ1-2; tentatively, D is TRBD1 (5 bases). The DNA ends 3 residues before the CDR3 does, and the rest of the CDR3 is filled in from the germline J gene. The CDR3 totals 12 residues. Per the germline V gene, CDR1 is DFQATT and CDR2 is SNEGSKA (reference sequence). V was trimmed by 7 bases and J by 7 bases, leaving 16 bases between them.